The clone carrying this T cell receptor beta chain was picked up a small number of times. The antigen is undetermined. The trim removed 5 bases at V and 3 bases at J, leaving 3 bases unmatched. The CDR3 is made up of 14 amino acids. Germline V lookup: CDR1 LNHDA, CDR2 SQIVND (reference sequence). Using immunoSEQ multiplex PCR, the repertoire was profiled, and TCRdb retains in-frame clones only, with some absent. The sample lists around 150,000 clones, 80% to 95% occurring once. This entry is derived from a study of T cell responses to AZD1222 COVID-19 vaccine. Whole-study results and caveats: Nearly half of unique spike-specific TCRs reportedly avoided B.1.351 and B.1.1.7 mutated regions.

Sequencing used peripheral blood, obtained on day 0 of AZD1222 vaccination. The TCR comes from an adult in good health. This chain connects TRBV19 to TRBJ1-3; 8 bases are shared with TRBD1. CDR3 coding DNA: TGTGCCAGTAGTCCAGGGGGCGATGGAAACACCATATATTTT. Translated: CASSPGGDGNTIYF.